These T cell receptor beta chains were read from a single sample in a study of cytomegalovirus exposure and HLA in healthy donors. Only in-frame clones appear in the TCRdb table, and some are missing; sequencing was by immunoSEQ multiplex PCR. The sample has about 200,000 clones, around 83% seen once. Material for sequencing was PBMCs. The receptors stem from a woman aged 40 to 50 in good health and CMV-seronegative. CDR3s include the opening cysteine and the closing phenylalanine or tryptophan. The D gene is left open where the match is weak. Not every row has a clone size; where given, it reads once, few, many or a size class.

j_call clone_size v_call d_call cdr3_aa cdr3_nt
TRBJ2-2 NA TRBV9 NA CASSLLVPGGELFF TGTGCCAGCAGCCTTTTAGTCCCAGGCGGGGAGCTGTTTTTT
TRBJ1-1 NA TRBV7-3 NA CASSFGIDTEAFF TGTGCCAGCAGCTTCGGGATCGACACTGAAGCTTTCTTT
TRBJ2-6 NA TRBV5-1 TRBD1 CASSLGPRGQMSGANVLTF TGCGCCAGCAGCCTGGGGCCCAGGGGGCAGATGTCCGGGGCCAACGTCCTGACTTTC
TRBJ1-6 NA TRBV10-2 NA CASSSQAYNSPLHF TGCGCCAGCAGTTCTCAGGCCTATAATTCACCCCTCCACTTT
TRBJ1-1 few TRBV19 TRBD1 CASNLQGAATEAFF TGTGCCAGTAACCTACAGGGGGCGGCCACTGAAGCTTTCTTT
TRBJ1-1 once TRBV29-1 NA CSVATAGGTEAFF TGCAGCGTCGCGACGGCCGGGGGCACTGAAGCTTTCTTT
TRBJ1-1 NA TRBV6-5 TRBD1 CASSFEQQGVAFF TGTGCCAGCAGTTTCGAACAACAGGGGGTAGCTTTCTTT
TRBJ2-2 NA TRBV5-1 NA CASSFSLITGYTGELFF TGCGCCAGCAGCTTTTCCCTGATAACAGGATACACCGGGGAGCTGTTTTTT
TRBJ2-3 NA TRBV7-9 TRBD2 CASSSKAGAFSDTQYF TGTGCCAGCAGCTCCAAAGCGGGAGCATTTTCAGATACGCAGTATTTT
TRBJ2-2 NA TRBV27 TRBD2 CASRHGGGLAGELFF TGTGCCAGCAGGCACGGGGGGGGTCTCGCCGGGGAGCTGTTTTTT
TRBJ2-5 NA TRBV7-2 TRBD2 CASSLAQVAGQETQYF TGTGCCAGCAGCTTAGCTCAGGTAGCGGGACAAGAGACCCAGTACTTC
TRBJ1-1 NA TRBV25-1 TRBD1 CASSDPTGYTEAFF TGTGCCAGCAGTGACCCGACAGGGTACACTGAAGCTTTCTTT
TRBJ1-2 NA TRBV27 NA CASSPTGYYGYTF TGTGCCAGCAGTCCAACAGGGTACTATGGCTACACCTTC
TRBJ2-1 NA TRBV19 NA CASSASGLVTSEQFF TGTGCCAGTAGTGCCTCGGGGTTGGTGACTTCTGAGCAGTTCTTC
TRBJ1-4 NA TRBV5-1 TRBD1 CASSLRGQGQSNEKLFF TGCGCCAGCAGCCTCCGTGGACAGGGTCAATCTAATGAAAAACTGTTTTTT
TRBJ1-3 NA TRBV5-1 TRBD1 CASSVQGVGNTIYF TGCGCCAGCAGTGTCCAGGGGGTCGGAAACACCATATATTTT
TRBJ2-3 NA TRBV7-2 TRBD2 CASSLVFTSGRGDTQYF TGTGCCAGCAGCTTAGTTTTTACCAGCGGGAGAGGGGATACGCAGTATTTT
TRBJ1-5 once TRBV19 TRBD1 CASSIVRTGAYSNQPQHF TGTGCCAGTAGTATAGTGAGGACAGGGGCCTATAGCAATCAGCCCCAGCATTTT
TRBJ2-1 once TRBV6-1 NA CASSGLGVDYNEQFF TGTGCCAGCAGTGGGTTAGGGGTGGACTACAATGAGCAGTTCTTC
TRBJ1-2 NA TRBV9 NA CASSVLPGKVGYGYTF TGTGCCAGCAGCGTACTTCCAGGGAAAGTTGGCTATGGCTACACCTTC
TRBJ2-1 once TRBV2 NA CASSPRFSGSYNEQFF TGTGCCAGCAGCCCCCGCTTTAGCGGATCCTACAATGAGCAGTTCTTC
TRBJ1-1 NA TRBV14 NA CASSQVYGGAEAFF TGTGCCAGCAGCCAAGTTTATGGAGGGGCTGAAGCTTTCTTT
TRBJ2-1 NA TRBV9 NA CASSFRDSHEQFF TGTGCCAGCAGCTTCCGGGACTCCCACGAGCAGTTCTTC
TRBJ1-1 once TRBV7-9 NA CASSTRVLNTEAFF TGTGCCAGCAGCACCCGGGTCCTGAACACTGAAGCTTTCTTT
TRBJ1-3 NA TRBV29-1 NA CSVIGLGGNTIYF TGCAGCGTTATCGGACTGGGTGGAAACACCATATATTTT
TRBJ1-1 once TRBV27 NA CASSFGQNTEAFF TGTGCCAGCAGTTTTGGACAGAACACTGAAGCTTTCTTT
TRBJ2-3 few TRBV10-3 NA CAIRQTSRATDTQYF TGTGCCATCAGGCAGACTAGTAGGGCCACAGATACGCAGTATTTT
TRBJ2-1 NA TRBV27 TRBD2 CASRTLAGVDYNEQFF TGTGCCAGCAGGACACTAGCGGGAGTCGACTACAATGAGCAGTTCTTC
TRBJ1-1 NA TRBV12-5 NA CASGPGRGGSASSNTEAFF TGTGCTAGTGGACCGGGACGCGGGGGTTCCGCTTCCTCGAACACTGAAGCTTTCTTT
TRBJ1-4 NA TRBV28 NA CASSLIGARDGRKLFF TGTGCCAGCAGTTTAATTGGGGCTCGCGACGGTAGAAAACTGTTTTTT
TRBJ2-3 NA TRBV5-1 TRBD2 CASSLGTSGEDTQYF TGCGCCAGCAGCTTGGGGACTAGCGGGGAAGATACGCAGTATTTT
TRBJ2-1 large TRBV7-9 NA CASSDSLDSNNEQFF TGTGCCAGCAGCGACTCTCTCGACTCGAACAATGAGCAGTTCTTC
TRBJ2-7 NA TRBV5-5 TRBD1 CASSRDRDWFYEQYF TGTGCCAGCAGCCGGGACAGGGACTGGTTCTACGAGCAGTACTTC
TRBJ1-1 few TRBV4-1 NA CASSPYGQMNTEAFF TGCGCCAGCAGCCCTTACGGACAGATGAACACTGAAGCTTTCTTT
TRBJ2-2 NA TRBV30 TRBD2 CAWNRGSYNTGELFF TGTGCCTGGAACCGCGGGAGTTACAACACCGGGGAGCTGTTTTTT
TRBJ2-1 NA TRBV6-5 TRBD2 CVSSYSSGIPYNEQFF TGTGTCAGCAGTTATTCTAGCGGGATCCCCTACAATGAGCAGTTCTTC
TRBJ2-7 NA TRBV27 TRBD2 CASSFGTSGSSYEQYF TGTGCCAGCAGTTTTGGGACTAGCGGGAGCTCCTACGAGCAGTACTTC
TRBJ2-5 NA TRBV27 NA CASRGWGRLGRSETQYF TGTGCCAGCAGGGGGTGGGGGAGACTAGGCCGGTCGGAGACCCAGTACTTC
TRBJ2-5 NA TRBV5-4 NA CASSLDPSMSRETQYF TGTGCCAGCAGCTTGGATCCTAGCATGAGTAGAGAGACCCAGTACTTC
TRBJ2-2 few TRBV7-2 NA CASSAGTDNTGELFF TGTGCCAGCAGCGCCGGGACTGATAACACCGGGGAGCTGTTTTTT
TRBJ1-2 NA TRBV28 TRBD1 CASSQGGDGQSSYGYTF TGTGCCAGCAGTCAGGGGGGAGATGGACAATCGAGCTATGGCTACACCTTC
TRBJ2-3 once TRBV5-1 NA CASGRRLDTQYF TGCGCCAGCGGCCGGAGGTTAGATACGCAGTATTTT
TRBJ1-2 NA TRBV29-1 NA CSANTGPRSGYTF TGCAGCGCTAATACGGGTCCGAGGTCTGGCTACACCTTC
TRBJ2-2 NA TRBV19 NA CASREGVLRTGELFF TGTGCCAGTAGGGAGGGAGTACTTCGCACCGGGGAGCTGTTTTTT
TRBJ1-3 NA TRBV7-9 NA CASSTGSSGNTIYF TGTGCCAGCAGCACCGGGTCCTCTGGAAACACCATATATTTT
TRBJ2-2 NA TRBV2 NA CASSEYRTPTGELFF TGTGCCAGCAGTGAATATCGAACTCCTACCGGGGAGCTGTTTTTT
TRBJ1-3 NA TRBV30 NA CAWSPGIGNTIYF TGTGCCTGGAGCCCCGGTATTGGAAACACCATATATTTT
TRBJ2-3 NA TRBV18 NA CASSRVGGQTDTQYF TGTGCCAGCTCCCGCGTGGGGGGACAGACAGATACGCAGTATTTT
TRBJ2-7 NA TRBV29-1 NA CSVENREPYEQYF TGCAGCGTTGAAAACAGGGAACCCTACGAGCAGTACTTC
TRBJ2-1 NA TRBV1 NA CTSSQDRSRYEQFF TGCACCAGCAGCCAAGATCGGAGCCGCTATGAGCAGTTCTTC
TRBJ1-2 NA TRBV20-1 NA CSVPKSDTF TGCAGTGTTCCTAAATCTGACACCTTC